A selection of T cell receptor beta chains follows, all from one sample in a study of shared clonotypes between healthy human individuals. The method was immunoSEQ multiplex PCR; TCRdb's version includes in-frame clones alone and lacks a portion of them. The data hold about 680,000 clones, with just over 90% observed a single time. The specimen sequenced was naive CD8+ T cells sorted from blood. Receptor source: a man between 25 and 39 years old in good health. Each CDR3 is given with its conserved first and last residue. The D gene is left open where the match is weak. Expanded clones get a size class; other rows say once, few or many, or leave the size out.

J gene: TRBJ1-1; clone size: .; V gene: TRBV5-8; D gene: .; CDR3 protein: CASSFLGGNTEAFF; CDR3 DNA: TGTGCCAGCAGCTTCCTGGGAGGGAACACTGAAGCTTTCTTT
J gene: TRBJ1-4; clone size: .; V gene: TRBV14; D gene: .; CDR3 protein: CASSQDPTLGEKLFF; CDR3 DNA: TGTGCCAGCAGCCAAGATCCCACGCTGGGCGAAAAACTGTTTTTT
J gene: TRBJ2-7; clone size: .; V gene: TRBV15; D gene: TRBD1; CDR3 protein: CATSRSDRVDSYEQYF; CDR3 DNA: TGTGCCACCAGCAGATCGGACAGGGTGGACTCCTACGAGCAGTACTTC
J gene: TRBJ2-7; clone size: few; V gene: TRBV5-6; D gene: TRBD2; CDR3 protein: CASEGIAGAEQYF; CDR3 DNA: TGTGCCAGCGAGGGGATAGCGGGAGCCGAGCAGTACTTC
J gene: TRBJ2-1; clone size: once; V gene: TRBV29-1; D gene: TRBD1; CDR3 protein: CSVRGETDRGSYNEQFF; CDR3 DNA: TGCAGCGTTAGAGGGGAGACCGACAGGGGCTCATACAATGAGCAGTTCTTC
J gene: TRBJ2-1; clone size: .; V gene: TRBV29-1; D gene: .; CDR3 protein: CSALQLARYEQFF; CDR3 DNA: TGCAGCGCACTGCAGCTAGCGCGGTATGAGCAGTTCTTC
J gene: TRBJ2-1; clone size: .; V gene: TRBV2; D gene: TRBD2; CDR3 protein: CASSELSGTSGRIGFF; CDR3 DNA: TGTGCCAGCAGTGAACTTTCCGGGACTAGCGGGAGGATAGGGTTCTTC
J gene: TRBJ2-7; clone size: .; V gene: TRBV6-1; D gene: TRBD1; CDR3 protein: CASNYRGFGEQYF; CDR3 DNA: TGTGCCAGCAATTACAGGGGCTTCGGGGAGCAGTACTTC
J gene: TRBJ2-2; clone size: few; V gene: TRBV19; D gene: .; CDR3 protein: CASSITGHTGELFF; CDR3 DNA: TGTGCCAGTAGTATAACAGGGCACACCGGGGAGCTGTTTTTT
J gene: TRBJ2-7; clone size: .; V gene: TRBV7-9; D gene: .; CDR3 protein: CASSSPGTTLRYEQYF; CDR3 DNA: TGTGCCAGCAGCTCACCCGGGACAACCCTCCGCTACGAGCAGTACTTC
J gene: TRBJ2-1; clone size: once; V gene: TRBV6-4; D gene: TRBD1; CDR3 protein: CASSDERDRAYNEQFF; CDR3 DNA: TGTGCCAGCAGTGACGAGAGGGACAGGGCCTACAATGAGCAGTTCTTC
J gene: TRBJ2-7; clone size: .; V gene: TRBV18; D gene: .; CDR3 protein: CASSLGGRPSYEQYF; CDR3 DNA: TGTGCCAGCTCCCTGGGTGGGCGTCCCTCCTACGAGCAGTACTTC
J gene: TRBJ2-3; clone size: .; V gene: TRBV25-1; D gene: .; CDR3 protein: CASSDPGWNTQYF; CDR3 DNA: TGTGCCAGCAGTGATCCAGGGTGGAATACGCAGTATTTT
J gene: TRBJ2-5; clone size: .; V gene: TRBV9; D gene: TRBD2; CDR3 protein: CASSVEGWGTSGFQETQYF; CDR3 DNA: TGTGCCAGCAGCGTAGAGGGCTGGGGGACTAGCGGTTTTCAAGAGACCCAGTACTTC
J gene: TRBJ2-2; clone size: .; V gene: TRBV10-3; D gene: TRBD1; CDR3 protein: CAIRGTGITGELFF; CDR3 DNA: TGTGCCATCAGGGGGACAGGGATAACCGGGGAGCTGTTTTTT